One sample yielded the 29 T cell receptor beta chains listed below, sequenced in a study of OX40 agonist ivuxolimab in advanced cancers. TCRdb's copy holds only in-frame clones and misses some; the assay was immunoSEQ multiplex PCR. This table has tens of thousands of clones, about 80% appearing once. The material was CD4+ or CD8+ T cells sorted from blood, obtained in a trial of the OX40 agonist ivuxolimab. These receptors originate from an adult with an advanced solid tumor such as melanoma, head and neck, liver or kidney cancer.

The V call is TRBV7-9, the J call TRBJ1-5; D is perhaps TRBD1 (5 bases). Per germline, CDR1 SEHNR and CDR2 FQNEAQ (reference sequence). The length of the CDR3 is 18 residues. Deletions cut 4 bases from V and 4 bases from J, with 23 bases between. CDR3 sequence (DNA): TGTGCCAGCAGCTCCCCCCTGTTGTTACTGGGGACGAATCAGCCCCAGCATTTT. Translating it yields CASSSPLLLLGTNQPQHF.

This chain links TRBV7-9 with TRBJ2-1, with 7 bases that match TRBD2. CDR1 and CDR2 from the germline V gene are SEHNR and FQNEAQ (reference sequence). The CDR3 is 17 amino acids. V lost 5 bases to trimming and J lost 7 bases; unmatched junction nucleotides: 17. The CDR3 loop reads CASSVGGYSAGTNEQFF. The CDR3 bases are TGTGCCAGCAGCGTGGGGGGGTACAGCGCCGGAACTAATGAGCAGTTCTTC. Filled out from reference TRBV7-9 and TRBJ2-1, the complete variable domain reads DTGVSQNPRHKITKRGQNVTFRCDPISEHNRLYWYRQTLGQGPEFLTYFQNEAQLEKSRLLSDRFSAERPKGSFSTLEIQRTEQGDSAMYLCASSVGGYSAGTNEQFFGPGTRLTVL.

DNA for the CDR3: TGTGCCAGCAGCCCGAATCCGACAGGGACCACCTACAATGAGCAGTTCTTC. Translation gives CASSPNPTGTTYNEQFF. V and J are TRBV6-4 and TRBJ2-1, with 7 nucleotides matching TRBD1. Germline-derived CDR1 and CDR2 are MRHNA and SNTAGT. This CDR3 is built from 17 residues. Trimming took 6 bases from V and 2 from J; bases not matched to a gene: 13.

As DNA, the CDR3 is TGTGCCACCAACCAGGGGGGGCCAAGCACAGATACGCAGTATTTT. This encodes CATNQGGPSTDTQYF. The rearrangement uses TRBV15 and TRBJ2-3; D could derive from TRBD1 or TRBD2 (7 bases each). CDR1 is LNHNV and CDR2 is YYDKDF in the germline V gene (reference sequence). This CDR3 is 15 amino acids long. Trimming took off 7 bases at V and 0 bases at J, with 14 bases between the two ends.

The chain combines TRBV19 with TRBJ2-2, with a possible D match to TRBD2 (6 bases). Germline V gene lookup returns CDR1 LNHDA and CDR2 SQIVND (reference sequence). V was shortened by 3 bases and J by 7 bases, with 9 bases between the two germline ends. CDR3 length: 13 residues. DNA of the CDR3: TGTGCCAGTAGTATTCGGGGGTTCGGGGAGCTGTTTTTT. Protein sequence: CASSIRGFGELFF.

This rearrangement joins TRBV11-1 to TRBJ1-6; D remains ambiguous. V was clipped by 2 bases and J by 9 bases, with 11 bases between them. Germline assignment: CDR1 SGHAT and CDR2 FQDESV (reference sequence). The CDR3 extends over 14 amino acids. The CDR3 nucleotides are TGTGCCAGCAGCTTACACCGGGCTGGTTCACCCCTCCACTTT. This sequence encodes CASSLHRAGSPLHF.

The chain recombines TRBV6-5 with TRBJ1-3; D unclear. The length of the CDR3 is 15 residues. Trimming cost V 6 bases and J 0 bases, with 12 bases left between them. Per the germline V gene, CDR1 is MNHEY and CDR2 is SVGAGI. DNA for the CDR3: TGTGCCAGCAGGGCGCCGGGAGGCTCTGGAAACACCATATATTTT. Translating it yields CASRAPGGSGNTIYF.

The J gene is TRBJ2-3, the V gene TRBV7-8, with D possibly TRBD1 on 6 matching bases. V dropped 2 bases and J dropped 2 bases, with 11 bases sitting between them. This CDR3 spans 15 amino acids. CDR1 SGHVS and CDR2 FQNEAQ come from the germline V gene. In DNA form, the CDR3 reads TGTGCCAGCAGCTTATCGGGACAACCCACAGATACGCAGTATTTT. Its translation: CASSLSGQPTDTQYF.

The genes are TRBV7-3 and TRBJ2-1; TRBD2 agrees at 9 bases. The CDR3 spans 18 residues. V trimming: 5 bases; J trimming: 5 bases; junction bases outside the gene matches: 16. Germline V gene lookup returns CDR1 SGHTA and CDR2 FQGTGA. The DNA for the CDR3 is TGTGCCAGCAGCCAATCTCCCCTGCGCGGGGGGGTAAACAATGAGCAGTTCTTC. It yields the protein CASSQSPLRGGVNNEQFF.

The chain employs TRBV5-1 and TRBJ1-6; D gene unclear. Germline-derived CDR1 and CDR2 are SGHRS and YFSETQ. CDR3 length equals 14 residues. V dropped 7 bases and J dropped 6 bases, with 14 bases sitting between them. CDR3 in amino acids: CASGVGETNSPLHF. Here the CDR3 DNA reads TGCGCCAGCGGCGTGGGAGAAACTAATTCACCCCTCCACTTT.

The chain joins TRBV11-3 to TRBJ1-1, with TRBD1 matching over 11 bases. Germline V lookup: CDR1 SGHNT, CDR2 YENEEA. J lost 1 base, V lost 1 base, and 5 bases had no gene match. The CDR3 runs to 17 residues. CDR3 in amino acids: CASSLADRGLRNTEAFF. The CDR3 nucleotides read TGTGCCAGCAGCTTAGCGGACAGGGGGCTTCGGAACACTGAAGCTTTCTTT. Full variable domain (outside the CDR3, taken from reference TRBV11-3 and TRBJ1-1): EAGVVQSPRYKIIEKKQPVAFWCNPISGHNTLYWYLQNLGQGPELLIRYENEEAVDDSQLPKDRFSAERLKGVDSTLKIQPAELGDSAVYLCASSLADRGLRNTEAFFGQGTRLTVV.

The gene calls are TRBV7-2 and TRBJ2-1; 7 nucleotides align to TRBD2. The CDR3 is made up of 16 amino acids. CDR1 and CDR2 (germline): SGHTA, FQGNSA. Trimming at V came to 1 base and at J to 10 bases, leaving 13 bases not matched to a gene. The DNA of the CDR3 is TGTGCCAGCAGCTTAGTGGCGGGAGCCCGTCCTCGGGAGCAGTTCTTC. This translates into CASSLVAGARPREQFF. The full variable domain, its missing parts supplied by reference TRBV7-2 and TRBJ2-1, is GAGVSQSPSNKVTEKGKDVELRCDPISGHTALYWYRQSLGQGLEFLIYFQGNSAPDKSGLPSDRFSAERTGGSVSTLTIQRTQQEDSAVYLCASSLVAGARPREQFFGPGTRLTVL.

The chain couples TRBV11-1 to TRBJ2-2; TRBD2 matches at 11 bases. Germline assignment: CDR1 SGHAT and CDR2 FQDESV (reference sequence). There are 16 residues in the CDR3. J was trimmed by 6 bases and V by 5 bases; bases with no gene match: 8. CDR3 in DNA: TGTGCCAGCAGCCCTAAACTAGCGGGGGTTTCCGGGGAGCTGTTTTTT. Amino acids: CASSPKLAGVSGELFF.

Only one count was recorded for this clone. The chain uses TRBV5-1 and TRBJ1-5; 8 nucleotides agree with TRBD1. The CDR3 totals 14 residues. Germline V lookup: CDR1 SGHRS, CDR2 YFSETQ. With V trimmed by 3 bases and J by 6 bases, 5 bases remained unmatched. The CDR3 reads CASSSGGSGQPQHF. CDR3 nucleotide sequence: TGCGCCAGCAGCTCAGGGGGCTCGGGTCAGCCCCAGCATTTT. The full variable domain, with the rest looked up from reference TRBV5-1 and TRBJ1-5, is KAGVTQTPRYLIKTRGQQVTLSCSPISGHRSVSWYQQTPGQGLQFLFEYFSETQRNKGNFPGRFSGRQFSNSRSEMNVSTLELGDSALYLCASSSGGSGQPQHFGDGTRLSIL.

This chain joins TRBV11-3 and TRBJ2-4, with TRBD2 matching 10 bases. This CDR3 spans 15 amino acids. Germline CDR1 reads SGHNT; CDR2 reads YENEEA. V trimming: 6 bases; J trimming: 5 bases; junction bases outside the gene matches: 7. The CDR3: CASRTAGGPQNIQYF. Written as DNA, the CDR3 is TGTGCCAGCAGGACAGCGGGGGGGCCCCAAAACATTCAGTACTTC. The full variable domain, rest sourced from reference TRBV11-3 and TRBJ2-4, is EAGVVQSPRYKIIEKKQPVAFWCNPISGHNTLYWYLQNLGQGPELLIRYENEEAVDDSQLPKDRFSAERLKGVDSTLKIQPAELGDSAVYLCASRTAGGPQNIQYFGAGTRLSVL.

The chain uses TRBV5-1 and TRBJ1-5; weak D call: TRBD1 (5 bases). The CDR3 extends over 14 amino acids. The V gene's germline CDR1 is SGHRS and CDR2 YFSETQ. Trimming pared 0 bases from V and 6 bases from J, leaving 10 bases between. CDR3 in DNA: TGCGCCAGCAGCTTGGGACAGAAGGGTCAGCCCCAGCATTTT. This translates into CASSLGQKGQPQHF.

V gene TRBV18 combines with J gene TRBJ1-5; 7 bases fit TRBD1. V lost 3 bases to trimming and J lost 4 bases; unmatched junction nucleotides: 9. This CDR3 region has 16 residues. Germline V CDR1 and CDR2: KGHSH, LQKENI. The CDR3 spells CASSPRQGGENQPQHF. CDR3 coding DNA: TGTGCCAGCTCACCCCGTCAGGGGGGAGAAAATCAGCCCCAGCATTTT.

The gene calls are TRBV15 and TRBJ1-1; 7 nucleotides match TRBD1. Germline CDR1 and CDR2: LNHNV and YYDKDF (reference sequence). With V trimmed by 0 bases and J by 0 bases, 4 bases remained unmatched. There are 16 residues in the CDR3. The CDR3 loop is CATSREGDSLNTEAFF. DNA for the CDR3: TGTGCCACCAGCAGAGAGGGGGACAGTCTGAACACTGAAGCTTTCTTT.

The chain links TRBV7-9 to TRBJ2-1; 12 positions agree with TRBD2. The CDR3 is made up of 16 amino acids. V gave up 5 bases and J gave up 8 bases; unmatched junction bases: 10. Germline V gene data show CDR1 as SEHNR and CDR2 as FQNEAQ (reference sequence). The chain's CDR3 is CASSTRRTSGEDEQFF. DNA for the CDR3: TGTGCCAGCAGCACCCGACGGACTAGCGGGGAGGATGAGCAGTTCTTC.

This clone was counted only a few times. V usage is TRBV11-3 and J usage is TRBJ2-1; 9 nucleotides match TRBD2. The V gene end was trimmed by 5 bases and the J gene end by 8 bases; junction bases not matched to a gene: 10. The CDR3 covers 15 residues. The germline V gene has CDR1 SGHNT and CDR2 YENEEA. In DNA, the CDR3 is TGTGCCAGCAGCGCGAGTTTAGCGGGAGCTGATGAGCAGTTCTTC. Its translation: CASSASLAGADEQFF.

The chain recombines TRBV9 with TRBJ2-3; 9 bases fit TRBD2. Looked up from germline, CDR1 is SGDLS and CDR2 is YYNGEE. With V trimmed by 0 bases and J by 0 bases, 11 bases remained unmatched. The CDR3 length is 19 residues. As DNA, the CDR3 is TGTGCCAGCAGCGTAGCTTGGGCGGGAGGGGAACATAGCACAGATACGCAGTATTTT. This translates into CASSVAWAGGEHSTDTQYF.

The genes are TRBV11-2 and TRBJ2-3, with a weak D call TRBD1 (6 bases). This CDR3 has 15 residues. Trimming pared 5 bases from V and 0 bases from J, leaving 12 bases between. Germline loops: CDR1 SGHAT, CDR2 FQNNGV. The CDR3: CASSAQGASTDTQYF. In DNA form, the CDR3 reads TGTGCCAGCAGCGCACAGGGTGCTAGCACAGATACGCAGTATTTT.

Concerning this clone: Other DNA sequences in the same sample also yield this CDR3. The chain is built from TRBV11-2 and TRBJ2-5; tentative D call: TRBD2 (7 bases). Germline V gene sequence: CDR1 SGHAT, CDR2 FQNNGV. This CDR3 has 15 residues. V gave up 6 bases and J gave up 5 bases, with 19 bases separating them. The CDR3 region has the DNA TGTGCCAGCAGTTGGAAGGGGGAGGGGGGGGAGACCCAGTACTTC. Its translation: CASSWKGEGGETQYF.

On this clone: A junction end diverges from the germline sequence, so it may reflect a read error. The chain employs TRBV6-1 and TRBJ2-1; 9 bases fit TRBD1. There are 14 residues in the CDR3. Germline V CDR1 and CDR2: MNHNS, SASEGT. CDR3 sequence (DNA): TGTGCTAGCACTGCGGACAGGGGAAACAATGAGCAGTTCTTC. It codes for CASTADRGNNEQFF.

The V call is TRBV18, the J call TRBJ1-4; D gene unclear. The CDR3 is made up of 13 amino acids. Trimming removed 1 base at V and 10 bases at J, with 10 bases between. Germline V lookup: CDR1 KGHSH, CDR2 LQKENI. In nucleotides, the CDR3 is TGTGCCAGCTCACCACTCTCGGTTCGAAAACTGTTTTTT. Protein product: CASSPLSVRKLFF.

The genes are TRBV9 and TRBJ2-2, with TRBD2 as a possible D gene (6 bases). The CDR3 has 16 amino acids. Germline loops: CDR1 SGDLS, CDR2 YYNGEE. V was shortened by 4 bases and J by 1 base, with 14 bases between the two germline ends. The CDR3 nucleotides are TGTGCCAGCAGCTCGAGCGGGCGGGGGAACACCGGGGAGCTGTTTTTT. Protein sequence: CASSSSGRGNTGELFF.

J is TRBJ2-3 and V is TRBV5-5, with TRBD2 matching over 9 bases. This CDR3 comprises 15 residues. V gave up 3 bases and J gave up 1 base; unmatched junction bases: 3. Germline V gene data show CDR1 as SGHKS and CDR2 as YYEKEE (reference sequence). DNA of the CDR3: TGTGCCAGCAGCTCCAGCGGGGGGCGCACAGATACGCAGTATTTT. It yields the protein CASSSSGGRTDTQYF. The complete variable domain, with remaining parts taken from reference TRBV5-5 and TRBJ2-3, reads DAGVTQSPTHLIKTRGQQVTLRCSPISGHKSVSWYQQVLGQGPQFIFQYYEKEERGRGNFPDRFSARQFPNYSSELNVNALLLGDSALYLCASSSSGGRTDTQYFGPGTRLTVL.

The J gene is TRBJ1-2, the V gene TRBV6-5; 7 bases line up with TRBD1. Germline V lookup: CDR1 MNHEY, CDR2 SVGAGI. The CDR3 is 14 amino acids. With V trimmed by 4 bases and J by 2 bases, 4 bases remained unmatched. The CDR3 loop is CASSSTTGNYGYTF. In DNA form, the CDR3 reads TGTGCCAGCAGTTCCACGACAGGGAACTATGGCTACACCTTC.

The gene calls are TRBV5-1 and TRBJ1-4; D is unresolved. CDR3 length equals 16 residues. CDR1 and CDR2 (germline): SGHRS, YFSETQ. Between the trimmed V and J ends, which lost 0 bases and 1 base, there was a span of 10 bases. CDR3 in amino acids: CASSLGGSRTNEKLFF. The CDR3 nucleotides are TGCGCCAGCAGCTTGGGAGGTAGTCGAACTAATGAAAAACTGTTTTTT.